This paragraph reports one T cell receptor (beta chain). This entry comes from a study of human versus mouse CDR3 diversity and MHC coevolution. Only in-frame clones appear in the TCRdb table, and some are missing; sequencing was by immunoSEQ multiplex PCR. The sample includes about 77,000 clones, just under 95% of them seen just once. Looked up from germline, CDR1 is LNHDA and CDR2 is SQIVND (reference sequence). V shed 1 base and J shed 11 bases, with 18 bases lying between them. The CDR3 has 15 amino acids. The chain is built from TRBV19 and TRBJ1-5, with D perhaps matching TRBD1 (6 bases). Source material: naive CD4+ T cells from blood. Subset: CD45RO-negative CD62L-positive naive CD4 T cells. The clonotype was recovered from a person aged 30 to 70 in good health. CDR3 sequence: CASSIVAPGGGAQHF. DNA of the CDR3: TGTGCCAGTAGTATAGTGGCCCCAGGAGGGGGGGCCCAGCATTTT.